The entry below describes one TCR beta chain. The antigen remains undetermined. Only in-frame clones appear in the TCRdb table, and some are missing; sequencing was by immunoSEQ multiplex PCR. The sample contains tens of thousands of clones, roughly 88% of which appear only once. This CDR3 contains 11 residues. V lost 4 bases, J lost 8 bases, and 6 bases lay in between. Per germline, CDR1 SGHTA and CDR2 FQGNSA. The entry originates in a study of cytomegalovirus exposure and HLA in healthy donors. Study findings and constraints: High sensitivity and specificity were reportedly achieved when the classifier diagnosed cytomegalovirus status. Researchers reported that a few CMV-associated chains were confirmed in vitro as CMV antigen-specific. Cytomegalovirus-associated TCR beta chains were listed, numbering approximately 150.

The donors formed part of the roughly 120-subject validation cohort, distinct from the approximately 670-subject first cohort. This receptor was taken from a young man in good health and CMV-seronegative. The genes are TRBV7-2 and TRBJ2-4; perhaps TRBD2 as D (5 bases). Specimen: PBMCs. The CDR3 spells CASSSGYIQYF. The CDR3 DNA reads as TGTGCCAGCAGCTCGGGGTACATTCAGTACTTC.